This passage covers 11 T cell receptor beta chains from one sample sequenced in a study of cytomegalovirus exposure and HLA in healthy donors (dated by TCRdb to about 2017). The library was obtained by the immunoSEQ multiplex PCR assay. For the multiplex PCR, a mixture combining 60 forward primers for TCR Vbeta segments and 13 reverse primers for TCR Jbeta segments was used. The clones in this table, taken by TCRdb from immuneACCESS, are in-frame only. Not every clone is retained; where verified, under half of the shortfall comes from an unresolved V gene, and the cause of the rest is unknown. The sample table records approximately 170,000 clones; 85% of these occur just once. Of the sample, 1% falls within the top ten clones. Sequencing was performed on PBMCs. The receptors derive from a boy aged 2 to 9 in good health and CMV-seronegative.

The CDR3 DNA sequence: TGCGCCAGCAGTCAATCGTGGGGACAGGGGTTGGCTTTCTTT. Protein product: CASSQSWGQGLAFF. This chain uses TRBV23-1 with TRBJ1-1; 10 nucleotides match TRBD1. TRBV23-1 is reported as an ORF; its role is uncertain. Unmatched junction bases numbered 6, after V lost 0 bases and J lost 11 bases. The CDR3 runs to 14 residues.

The gene calls are TRBV4-1 and TRBJ2-5; 8 bases fit TRBD2. The J call is uncertain, as TRBJ2-7 better fits the DNA end. Germline V gene lookup returns CDR1 MGHRA and CDR2 YSYEKL. This CDR3 comprises 16 residues. CDR3 DNA sequence: TGCGCCAGCAGCCAAGATCCCGGGACTAGTAGCGACGAGCAGTACTTC. Its protein product is CASSQDPGTSSDEQYF.

V and J are TRBV28 and TRBJ2-7; 11 bases fit TRBD1. The V gene's germline CDR1 is MDHEN and CDR2 SYDVKM. With V trimmed by 4 bases and J by 2 bases, 19 bases remained unmatched. This CDR3 comprises 20 residues. CDR3 amino acids: CASSSGDRGTLAASPYEQYV. CDR3 DNA sequence: TGTGCCAGCAGTTCGGGGGACAGGGGGACCCTCGCAGCCTCACCCTACGAGCAGTACGTC.

Points on this clone: One end of the junction varies from germline; a read error may be responsible. The chain recombines TRBV2 with TRBJ2-7; 10 bases agree with TRBD2. The CDR3 extends over 16 amino acids. Per germline, CDR1 SNHLY and CDR2 FYNNEI. The CDR3 DNA follows: TGTGCCAGCAGCGAAGTTTCTAGCGGGAGCTCCTACGAGCAGTACTTC. It encodes CASSEVSSGSSYEQYF.

This chain uses TRBV6-4 with TRBJ2-3, with 7 bases aligning to TRBD2. This CDR3 spans 15 amino acids. With 0 bases clipped from V and 3 bases from J, the junction kept 3 bases outside the gene matches. Per germline, CDR1 MRHNA and CDR2 SNTAGT. The CDR3 reads CASSDSAGATDTQYF. The CDR3 nucleotides read TGTGCCAGCAGTGACTCGGCGGGAGCGACAGATACGCAGTATTTT.

The gene calls are TRBV2 and TRBJ2-3; 7 bases match TRBD2. J was trimmed by 6 bases and V by 6 bases; bases with no gene match: 0. The CDR3 contains 11 residues. Germline V lookup: CDR1 SNHLY, CDR2 FYNNEI. The CDR3 sequence is CASRGGDTQYF. Here the CDR3 DNA reads TGTGCCAGCAGGGGGGGGGATACGCAGTATTTT.

V usage is TRBV7-9 and J usage is TRBJ2-5, with D hard to call. The DNA end is a closer match to TRBJ2-7, so the J assignment may be wrong. Germline-derived CDR1 and CDR2 are SEHNR and FQNEAQ (reference sequence). The CDR3 loop spans 12 amino acids. This CDR3 is CASSLVTYEQYF. In DNA, the CDR3 is TGTGCCAGCAGCTTAGTTACCTACGAGCAGTACTTC.

The CDR3, as DNA: TGTGCCAGCAGTTTCCCAGGCAGCTCTGGAAACACCATATATTTT. It yields the protein CASSFPGSSGNTIYF. The rearrangement uses TRBV28 and TRBJ1-3; D is ambiguous. Germline V lookup: CDR1 MDHEN, CDR2 SYDVKM. V was pared by 3 bases and J by 0 bases, with 9 bases between. The CDR3 is made up of 15 amino acids.

The chain joins TRBV5-1 to TRBJ2-2; weak D call: TRBD2 (6 bases). V shed 7 bases and J shed 5 bases, with 18 bases lying between them. Germline V lookup: CDR1 SGHRS, CDR2 YFSETQ. This CDR3 contains 15 residues. CDR3 protein: CASALGGFGTGELFF. CDR3 in DNA: TGCGCCAGCGCCCTGGGGGGATTTGGGACCGGGGAGCTGTTTTTT.

This clone showed up just once. The V gene is TRBV7-9, the J gene TRBJ1-5; D possibly corresponds to TRBD1 (5 bases). The CDR3 sequence is 11 residues long. Trimming left V 5 bases short and J 12 bases short, with 11 bases between. CDR1 and CDR2 from the germline V gene are SEHNR and FQNEAQ (reference sequence). CDR3: CASSLGGDQHF. The CDR3, as DNA: TGTGCCAGCAGCCTCGGGGGAGACCAGCATTTT.

This chain links TRBV7-9 with TRBJ2-5; D not certain. The CDR3 length is 13 residues. The germline V gene has CDR1 SEHNR and CDR2 FQNEAQ (reference sequence). Trimming pared 4 bases from V and 2 bases from J, leaving 8 bases between. CDR3 sequence reads: CASSSPQQETQYF. The CDR3 coding sequence is TGTGCCAGCAGCTCCCCCCAGCAAGAGACCCAGTACTTC.